This TCR beta chain was identified during a study of tumor-infiltrating lymphocytes in primary liver carcinoma. Findings and caveats of the study: Samples were bulk unsorted, so CD4+ and CD8+ repertoires were not compared. Tumors and blood were compared for top-250-clone fraction, and tumors had the significantly higher value (p = 0.039). Pairs comparing tumor with adjacent tissue or blood overlapped less than pairs drawn from tumor regions.

For blood RNA, unsorted whole blood served as the source, and germline DNA was extracted too. Approximately 4 milliliters of peripheral blood were drawn preoperatively. Comment on this clonotype: Its antigen remains unidentified. The junction and the germline gene differ at one end; a read error may be behind it.

From approximately 490 ng total RNA, TCR beta cDNA was generated with a primer in the constant region. Construction of TCR beta libraries relied on three successive nested multiplex PCR rounds employing slightly modified ARM-PCR. A single record per CDR3 protein comes from TCRdb applying MiXCR to the multiplex PCR reads. The sample holds about 310,000 distinct CDR3 sequences, almost 60% seen once. Material: peripheral blood. This sequence originates from a woman in her 30s with primary liver carcinoma and hepatitis B virus infection.

DNA of the CDR3: TGTGACAGCAGCCGTGAGCACCCCCTAGGTGAGCAGTTCTTC. It specifies CDSSREHPLGEQFF. The chain employs TRBV11-2 and TRBJ2-1; D is unclear. The CDR3 has 14 residues. Germline values: CDR1 SGHAT, CDR2 FQNNGV.